A selection of T cell receptor beta chains follows, all from one sample in a study of response to subunit inactivated influenza vaccine. TCRdb itself ran the RT-PCR reads through MiXCR, one entry per CDR3 protein. The table lists fewer than 700,000 distinct CDR3 sequences, 10% to 15% of them singletons, with around 13% in the top ten. Source: PBMCs from blood, taken around seven weeks after vaccination. These TCRs come from a man in his forties or fifties who received an inactivated influenza vaccine. Both conserved end residues are part of each CDR3. A D gene is named only where the DNA matches it firmly. Only part of the rows carry a size: once, few, many, or a class if the clone is expanded.

>NA|TRBD2|TRBJ2-1|TRBV20-1
CSARLGGGANEQFF
TGCAGTGCTAGATTGGGCGGGGGGGCCAATGAGCAGTTCTTC
>few|NA|TRBJ2-1|TRBV20-1
CSARDGDYSYNEQFF
TGCAGTGCTAGAGATGGTGACTACTCCTACAATGAGCAGTTCTTC
>few|TRBD2|TRBJ2-6|TRBV4-2
CASSQVGRAGANVLTF
TGTGCCAGCAGCCAAGTGGGGAGGGCTGGGGCCAACGTCCTGACTTTC
>NA|TRBD2|TRBJ2-5|TRBV7-8
CASSFTGLEGEETQYF
TGTGCCAGCAGCTTTACGGGACTAGAGGGGGAAGAGACCCAGTACTTC
>few|NA|TRBJ2-5|TRBV6-2/TRBV6-3
CASSYAGGPLPGETQYF
TGTGCCAGCAGTTACGCCGGGGGCCCCTTGCCGGGGGAGACCCAGTACTTC
>few|NA|TRBJ2-7|TRBV6-2/TRBV6-3
CASSYRRNEQYF
TGTGCCAGCAGTTACAGGCGCAACGAGCAGTACTTC
>NA|TRBD1|TRBJ2-2|TRBV12-3/TRBV12-4
CASRLTGTGELFF
TGTGCCAGCAGGTTGACAGGGACCGGGGAGCTGTTTTTT
>NA|TRBD2|TRBJ2-1|TRBV7-3
CASSLGATSGREQFF
TGTGCCAGCAGCTTAGGAGCGACTAGCGGGAGGGAGCAGTTCTTC
>NA|NA|TRBJ2-6|TRBV7-2
CASSFGQISGANVLTF
TGTGCCAGCAGCTTTGGTCAGATCTCTGGGGCCAACGTCCTGACTTTC
>few|NA|TRBJ1-5|TRBV11-2
CASSSEARDTGNQPQHF
TGTGCCAGCAGCTCAGAGGCCCGGGACACAGGCAATCAGCCCCAGCATTTT
>NA|NA|TRBJ2-1|TRBV20-1
CSARYSGNSYNEQFF
TGCAGTGCTAGGTATAGCGGCAACTCCTACAATGAGCAGTTCTTC
>NA|NA|TRBJ1-5|TRBV20-1
CSAPTGVGQPQHF
TGCAGTGCTCCGACAGGAGTCGGTCAGCCCCAGCATTTT
>NA|NA|TRBJ1-1|TRBV3-1
CASSQTLEVTEAFF
TGTGCCAGCAGCCAAACATTAGAGGTCACTGAAGCTTTCTTT
>NA|NA|TRBJ2-7|TRBV20-1
CSARPPTRRIISYEQYF
TGCAGTGCTAGACCGCCTACCCGAAGGATCATCTCCTACGAGCAGTACTTC
>many|NA|TRBJ1-6|TRBV7-6
CASSLDYNSPLHF
TGTGCCAGCAGCTTAGATTATAATTCACCCCTCCACTTT
>NA|TRBD1|TRBJ2-3|TRBV12-3/TRBV12-4
CASSPPGQLTDTQYF
TGTGCCAGCAGTCCGCCGGGACAGCTCACAGATACGCAGTATTTT